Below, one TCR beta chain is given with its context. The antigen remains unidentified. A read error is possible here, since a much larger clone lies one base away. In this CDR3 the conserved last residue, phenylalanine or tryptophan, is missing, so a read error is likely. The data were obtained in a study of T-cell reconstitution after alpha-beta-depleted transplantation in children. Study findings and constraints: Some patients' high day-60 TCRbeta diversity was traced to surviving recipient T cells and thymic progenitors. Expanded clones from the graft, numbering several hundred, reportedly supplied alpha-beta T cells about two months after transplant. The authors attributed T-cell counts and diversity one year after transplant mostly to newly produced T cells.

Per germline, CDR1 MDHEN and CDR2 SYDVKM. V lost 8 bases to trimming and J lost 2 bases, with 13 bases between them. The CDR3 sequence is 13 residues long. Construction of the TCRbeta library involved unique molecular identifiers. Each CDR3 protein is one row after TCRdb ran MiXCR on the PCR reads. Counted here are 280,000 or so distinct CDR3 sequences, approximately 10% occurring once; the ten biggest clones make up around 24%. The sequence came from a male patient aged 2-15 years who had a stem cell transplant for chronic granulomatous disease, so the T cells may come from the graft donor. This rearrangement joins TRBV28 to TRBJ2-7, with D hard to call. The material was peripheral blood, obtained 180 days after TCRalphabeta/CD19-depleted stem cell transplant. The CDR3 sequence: CASSTDGPYEQYS. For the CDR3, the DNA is TGTGCCAGCTCGACGGACGGCCCCTACGAGCAGTACTCC.